Below, one TCR beta chain is given with its context. The antigen remains undetermined. Germline V gives CDR1 SGHTS, CDR2 YDEGEE. The CDR3 has 17 residues. J gave up 0 bases and V 1 base, and 6 bases lay outside the gene matches. PCR used 60 Vbeta primers and 13 Jbeta primers. Produced via immunoSEQ multiplex PCR; TCRdb's table is partial and in-frame only. The sample lists over 150,000 clones; approximately 80% were seen once. The data are from a study of cytomegalovirus exposure and HLA in healthy donors. Overall study findings and caveats: Compared with the roughly 700-donor mean, an Asian-associated ancestry cluster reportedly had fewer N-insertions, according to a later analysis. A later analysis associated 15,000 or so TCR beta sequences with HLA alleles at a 0.05 false discovery rate. Among TCR sequences, most were rare, though some public TCRs appeared in many donors. Sequencing likely caused a cluster of highly shared sequence variants.

The chain has TRBV5-8 and TRBJ2-3, with 9 bases identical to TRBD1. Source material: PBMCs. The sequence came from a man aged 18 to 30 in good health and CMV-seropositive. CDR3 nucleotide sequence: TGTGCCAGCAGCTTGTGGGGACAGGGTTCTAGCACAGATACGCAGTATTTT. Translation: CASSLWGQGSSTDTQYF.